This T cell receptor (beta chain) derives from a study of blood T cell repertoires in COVID-19. Sequencing used immunoSEQ multiplex PCR; TCRdb keeps in-frame clones, though not all of them. The data show under 150,000 clones, 75% to 90% seen once. V dropped 5 bases and J dropped 2; count of bases not matched to a gene: 7. Germline V gene sequence: CDR1 GTSNPN, CDR2 SVGIG (reference sequence). This CDR3 comprises 14 residues. The chain couples TRBV30 to TRBJ2-3; 7 bases are shared with TRBD1. Sequencing was carried out using peripheral blood. The TCR comes from a human donor in a cohort sampled during active COVID-19. CDR3: CAWGGQLNTDTQYF. In DNA form, the CDR3 reads TGTGCCTGGGGGGGACAGCTTAACACAGATACGCAGTATTTT. The full variable domain, in which reference TRBV30 and TRBJ2-3 provide the parts outside the CDR3, is SQTIHQWPATLVQPVGSPLSLECTVEGTSNPNLYWYRQAAGRGLQLLFYSVGIGQISSEVPQNLSASRPQDRQFILSSKKLLLSDSGFYLCAWGGQLNTDTQYFGPGTRLTVL.